These T cell receptor beta chains were read from a single sample in a study of T cells in Graves' hyperthyroidism and ophthalmopathy. TCRdb ran MiXCR on the multiplex PCR reads and lists one entry per CDR3 protein. In the table there are 550,000 to 800,000 distinct CDR3 sequences, 15% to 20% of which are singletons. Sequenced sample: blood. These receptors were taken from a man aged 50 or older with Graves' hyperthyroidism. The CDR3 runs from the conserved cysteine through the conserved F or W. D genes are given only for firm matches. Size is omitted from some rows. Given values are once, few, many or a class for expanded clones.

clone_size: few; cdr3_length: 14; d_call: TRBD2; j_call: TRBJ2-1; v_call: TRBV18; cdr3_aa: CASSPLLAGDEQFF; cdr3_nt: TGTGCCAGCTCACCACTACTAGCGGGAGATGAGCAGTTCTTC
clone_size: many; cdr3_length: 16; d_call: TRBD2; j_call: TRBJ2-7; v_call: TRBV5-1; cdr3_aa: CASSLSLAGGNYEQYF; cdr3_nt: TGCGCCAGCAGCTTATCACTAGCGGGAGGAAACTACGAGCAGTACTTC
clone_size: -; cdr3_length: 16; d_call: TRBD1; j_call: TRBJ2-4; v_call: TRBV27; cdr3_aa: CASSQDRLLAKNIQYF; cdr3_nt: TGTGCCAGCAGTCAGGACAGGTTACTAGCCAAAAACATTCAGTACTTC
clone_size: few; cdr3_length: 17; d_call: TRBD1; j_call: TRBJ1-1; v_call: TRBV29-1; cdr3_aa: CSVGGQGGSGMNTEAFF; cdr3_nt: TGCAGCGTGGGGGGACAGGGCGGGAGTGGTATGAACACTGAAGCTTTCTTT
clone_size: -; cdr3_length: 15; d_call: -; j_call: TRBJ2-7; v_call: TRBV27; cdr3_aa: CASSLARTDPYEQYF; cdr3_nt: TGTGCCAGCAGTTTAGCCAGGACAGACCCCTACGAGCAGTACTTC
clone_size: many; cdr3_length: 12; d_call: -; j_call: TRBJ2-1; v_call: TRBV24-1; cdr3_aa: CATSDQVDEQFF; cdr3_nt: TGTGCCACCAGTGACCAGGTCGATGAGCAGTTCTTC
clone_size: -; cdr3_length: 16; d_call: -; j_call: TRBJ1-1; v_call: TRBV6-5; cdr3_aa: CASSYSSVGRLTEAFF; cdr3_nt: TGTGCCAGCAGTTACTCGAGTGTAGGACGTTTAACTGAAGCTTTCTTT
clone_size: few; cdr3_length: 15; d_call: -; j_call: TRBJ2-2; v_call: TRBV7-6; cdr3_aa: CASRGEPTNTGELFF; cdr3_nt: TGTGCCAGCAGAGGGGAACCTACGAACACCGGGGAGCTGTTTTTT
clone_size: -; cdr3_length: 18; d_call: -; j_call: TRBJ1-2; v_call: TRBV4-1; cdr3_aa: CASSQAYLRRRANYGYTF; cdr3_nt: TGCGCCAGCAGCCAAGCTTATTTGAGACGGAGAGCTAACTATGGCTACACCTTC
clone_size: many; cdr3_length: 14; d_call: -; j_call: TRBJ1-2; v_call: TRBV6-1; cdr3_aa: CASSELAANYGYTF; cdr3_nt: TGTGCCAGCAGTGAATTGGCAGCTAACTATGGCTACACCTTC
clone_size: many; cdr3_length: 14; d_call: -; j_call: TRBJ2-7; v_call: TRBV11-3; cdr3_aa: CASSFGRGSYEQYF; cdr3_nt: TGTGCCAGCAGCTTCGGCAGGGGCTCCTACGAGCAGTACTTC
clone_size: many; cdr3_length: 18; d_call: TRBD2; j_call: TRBJ2-2; v_call: TRBV7-6; cdr3_aa: CASSLEALGAGESGELFF; cdr3_nt: TGTGCCAGCAGCTTAGAGGCTCTCGGGGCGGGAGAATCCGGGGAGCTGTTTTTT
clone_size: many; cdr3_length: 15; d_call: TRBD2; j_call: TRBJ2-1; v_call: TRBV11-2; cdr3_aa: CASSVSGRSRNEQFF; cdr3_nt: TGTGCCAGCAGCGTGAGCGGGAGAAGTAGGAATGAGCAGTTCTTC
clone_size: many; cdr3_length: 12; d_call: -; j_call: TRBJ2-3; v_call: TRBV27; cdr3_aa: CASSSIRDTQYF; cdr3_nt: TGTGCCAGCAGCTCCATTCGGGATACGCAGTATTTT
clone_size: many; cdr3_length: 14; d_call: -; j_call: TRBJ2-2; v_call: TRBV6-1; cdr3_aa: CASKFVGHTGELFF; cdr3_nt: TGTGCCAGCAAGTTCGTAGGGCACACCGGGGAGCTGTTTTTT
clone_size: many; cdr3_length: 14; d_call: TRBD1; j_call: TRBJ2-7; v_call: TRBV10-3; cdr3_aa: CATLPGQPTYEQYF; cdr3_nt: TGTGCCACCCTCCCGGGACAGCCTACCTACGAGCAGTACTTC
clone_size: many; cdr3_length: 15; d_call: -; j_call: TRBJ2-4; v_call: TRBV28; cdr3_aa: CASSSSRGALNIQYF; cdr3_nt: TGTGCCAGCAGTTCGTCCCGGGGAGCCTTAAACATTCAGTACTTC
clone_size: many; cdr3_length: 15; d_call: -; j_call: TRBJ1-2; v_call: TRBV7-9; cdr3_aa: CASSLAPGEVYGYTF; cdr3_nt: TGTGCCAGCAGCTTAGCCCCAGGGGAGGTATATGGCTACACCTTC
clone_size: many; cdr3_length: 15; d_call: -; j_call: TRBJ2-5; v_call: TRBV6-1; cdr3_aa: CASRKNFRAGETQYF; cdr3_nt: TGTGCCAGCCGGAAAAATTTCAGGGCCGGAGAGACCCAGTACTTC
clone_size: many; cdr3_length: 18; d_call: -; j_call: TRBJ1-4; v_call: TRBV7-8; cdr3_aa: CASSARKKQNPHDEKLFF; cdr3_nt: TGTGCCAGCAGTGCCAGGAAGAAGCAGAATCCCCATGATGAAAAACTGTTTTTT
clone_size: few; cdr3_length: 16; d_call: TRBD2; j_call: TRBJ2-1; v_call: TRBV5-1; cdr3_aa: CASSSGSGRAYNEQFF; cdr3_nt: TGCGCCAGCAGCTCAGGAAGCGGGAGGGCATATAATGAGCAGTTCTTC
clone_size: few; cdr3_length: 18; d_call: -; j_call: TRBJ2-1; v_call: TRBV4-1; cdr3_aa: CASSQDPVSVSSYNEQFF; cdr3_nt: TGCGCCAGCAGCCAAGATCCGGTTAGCGTTAGCTCCTACAATGAGCAGTTCTTC
clone_size: -; cdr3_length: 18; d_call: TRBD2; j_call: TRBJ2-1; v_call: TRBV20-1; cdr3_aa: CSARDFASGGSSYNEQFF; cdr3_nt: TGCAGTGCTAGAGATTTCGCTAGCGGGGGGAGCTCCTACAATGAGCAGTTCTTC
clone_size: -; cdr3_length: 15; d_call: -; j_call: TRBJ1-5; v_call: TRBV7-2; cdr3_aa: CASILGGDTYQPQHF; cdr3_nt: TGTGCCAGCATCTTAGGTGGGGACACATATCAGCCCCAGCATTTT
clone_size: -; cdr3_length: 12; d_call: TRBD1; j_call: TRBJ2-1; v_call: TRBV28; cdr3_aa: CASRGQYNEQFF; cdr3_nt: TGTGCCAGCCGGGGACAGTACAATGAGCAGTTCTTC
clone_size: many; cdr3_length: 15; d_call: TRBD2; j_call: TRBJ2-5; v_call: TRBV4-2; cdr3_aa: CASSLVSGSSQTQYF; cdr3_nt: TGTGCCAGCAGCCTAGTTAGCGGGAGCTCGCAGACCCAGTACTTC
clone_size: many; cdr3_length: 14; d_call: -; j_call: TRBJ2-5; v_call: TRBV10-3; cdr3_aa: CAISESPSRETQYF; cdr3_nt: TGTGCCATCAGTGAGTCTCCTAGCAGGGAGACCCAGTACTTC
clone_size: many; cdr3_length: 16; d_call: -; j_call: TRBJ1-1; v_call: TRBV18; cdr3_aa: CASSPPGSRLYTEAFF; cdr3_nt: TGTGCCAGCTCACCACCAGGTAGTAGGCTCTACACTGAAGCTTTCTTT
clone_size: many; cdr3_length: 15; d_call: TRBD1; j_call: TRBJ1-1; v_call: TRBV28; cdr3_aa: CASREIWDRGTEAFF; cdr3_nt: TGTGCCAGCAGGGAAATATGGGACAGGGGAACTGAAGCTTTCTTT
clone_size: -; cdr3_length: 17; d_call: TRBD1; j_call: TRBJ1-6; v_call: TRBV7-6; cdr3_aa: CASSLEAGGSVRSPLHF; cdr3_nt: TGTGCCAGCAGCTTAGAGGCAGGGGGCAGTGTTCGTTCACCCCTCCACTTT
clone_size: few; cdr3_length: 13; d_call: -; j_call: TRBJ1-1; v_call: TRBV6-4; cdr3_aa: CASSEIGGSKAFF; cdr3_nt: TGTGCCAGCAGTGAGATCGGGGGATCGAAGGCTTTCTTT
clone_size: few; cdr3_length: 15; d_call: -; j_call: TRBJ1-5; v_call: TRBV5-1; cdr3_aa: CASSLAGQHNQPQHF; cdr3_nt: TGCGCCAGCAGCTTGGCCGGGCAGCATAATCAGCCCCAGCATTTT